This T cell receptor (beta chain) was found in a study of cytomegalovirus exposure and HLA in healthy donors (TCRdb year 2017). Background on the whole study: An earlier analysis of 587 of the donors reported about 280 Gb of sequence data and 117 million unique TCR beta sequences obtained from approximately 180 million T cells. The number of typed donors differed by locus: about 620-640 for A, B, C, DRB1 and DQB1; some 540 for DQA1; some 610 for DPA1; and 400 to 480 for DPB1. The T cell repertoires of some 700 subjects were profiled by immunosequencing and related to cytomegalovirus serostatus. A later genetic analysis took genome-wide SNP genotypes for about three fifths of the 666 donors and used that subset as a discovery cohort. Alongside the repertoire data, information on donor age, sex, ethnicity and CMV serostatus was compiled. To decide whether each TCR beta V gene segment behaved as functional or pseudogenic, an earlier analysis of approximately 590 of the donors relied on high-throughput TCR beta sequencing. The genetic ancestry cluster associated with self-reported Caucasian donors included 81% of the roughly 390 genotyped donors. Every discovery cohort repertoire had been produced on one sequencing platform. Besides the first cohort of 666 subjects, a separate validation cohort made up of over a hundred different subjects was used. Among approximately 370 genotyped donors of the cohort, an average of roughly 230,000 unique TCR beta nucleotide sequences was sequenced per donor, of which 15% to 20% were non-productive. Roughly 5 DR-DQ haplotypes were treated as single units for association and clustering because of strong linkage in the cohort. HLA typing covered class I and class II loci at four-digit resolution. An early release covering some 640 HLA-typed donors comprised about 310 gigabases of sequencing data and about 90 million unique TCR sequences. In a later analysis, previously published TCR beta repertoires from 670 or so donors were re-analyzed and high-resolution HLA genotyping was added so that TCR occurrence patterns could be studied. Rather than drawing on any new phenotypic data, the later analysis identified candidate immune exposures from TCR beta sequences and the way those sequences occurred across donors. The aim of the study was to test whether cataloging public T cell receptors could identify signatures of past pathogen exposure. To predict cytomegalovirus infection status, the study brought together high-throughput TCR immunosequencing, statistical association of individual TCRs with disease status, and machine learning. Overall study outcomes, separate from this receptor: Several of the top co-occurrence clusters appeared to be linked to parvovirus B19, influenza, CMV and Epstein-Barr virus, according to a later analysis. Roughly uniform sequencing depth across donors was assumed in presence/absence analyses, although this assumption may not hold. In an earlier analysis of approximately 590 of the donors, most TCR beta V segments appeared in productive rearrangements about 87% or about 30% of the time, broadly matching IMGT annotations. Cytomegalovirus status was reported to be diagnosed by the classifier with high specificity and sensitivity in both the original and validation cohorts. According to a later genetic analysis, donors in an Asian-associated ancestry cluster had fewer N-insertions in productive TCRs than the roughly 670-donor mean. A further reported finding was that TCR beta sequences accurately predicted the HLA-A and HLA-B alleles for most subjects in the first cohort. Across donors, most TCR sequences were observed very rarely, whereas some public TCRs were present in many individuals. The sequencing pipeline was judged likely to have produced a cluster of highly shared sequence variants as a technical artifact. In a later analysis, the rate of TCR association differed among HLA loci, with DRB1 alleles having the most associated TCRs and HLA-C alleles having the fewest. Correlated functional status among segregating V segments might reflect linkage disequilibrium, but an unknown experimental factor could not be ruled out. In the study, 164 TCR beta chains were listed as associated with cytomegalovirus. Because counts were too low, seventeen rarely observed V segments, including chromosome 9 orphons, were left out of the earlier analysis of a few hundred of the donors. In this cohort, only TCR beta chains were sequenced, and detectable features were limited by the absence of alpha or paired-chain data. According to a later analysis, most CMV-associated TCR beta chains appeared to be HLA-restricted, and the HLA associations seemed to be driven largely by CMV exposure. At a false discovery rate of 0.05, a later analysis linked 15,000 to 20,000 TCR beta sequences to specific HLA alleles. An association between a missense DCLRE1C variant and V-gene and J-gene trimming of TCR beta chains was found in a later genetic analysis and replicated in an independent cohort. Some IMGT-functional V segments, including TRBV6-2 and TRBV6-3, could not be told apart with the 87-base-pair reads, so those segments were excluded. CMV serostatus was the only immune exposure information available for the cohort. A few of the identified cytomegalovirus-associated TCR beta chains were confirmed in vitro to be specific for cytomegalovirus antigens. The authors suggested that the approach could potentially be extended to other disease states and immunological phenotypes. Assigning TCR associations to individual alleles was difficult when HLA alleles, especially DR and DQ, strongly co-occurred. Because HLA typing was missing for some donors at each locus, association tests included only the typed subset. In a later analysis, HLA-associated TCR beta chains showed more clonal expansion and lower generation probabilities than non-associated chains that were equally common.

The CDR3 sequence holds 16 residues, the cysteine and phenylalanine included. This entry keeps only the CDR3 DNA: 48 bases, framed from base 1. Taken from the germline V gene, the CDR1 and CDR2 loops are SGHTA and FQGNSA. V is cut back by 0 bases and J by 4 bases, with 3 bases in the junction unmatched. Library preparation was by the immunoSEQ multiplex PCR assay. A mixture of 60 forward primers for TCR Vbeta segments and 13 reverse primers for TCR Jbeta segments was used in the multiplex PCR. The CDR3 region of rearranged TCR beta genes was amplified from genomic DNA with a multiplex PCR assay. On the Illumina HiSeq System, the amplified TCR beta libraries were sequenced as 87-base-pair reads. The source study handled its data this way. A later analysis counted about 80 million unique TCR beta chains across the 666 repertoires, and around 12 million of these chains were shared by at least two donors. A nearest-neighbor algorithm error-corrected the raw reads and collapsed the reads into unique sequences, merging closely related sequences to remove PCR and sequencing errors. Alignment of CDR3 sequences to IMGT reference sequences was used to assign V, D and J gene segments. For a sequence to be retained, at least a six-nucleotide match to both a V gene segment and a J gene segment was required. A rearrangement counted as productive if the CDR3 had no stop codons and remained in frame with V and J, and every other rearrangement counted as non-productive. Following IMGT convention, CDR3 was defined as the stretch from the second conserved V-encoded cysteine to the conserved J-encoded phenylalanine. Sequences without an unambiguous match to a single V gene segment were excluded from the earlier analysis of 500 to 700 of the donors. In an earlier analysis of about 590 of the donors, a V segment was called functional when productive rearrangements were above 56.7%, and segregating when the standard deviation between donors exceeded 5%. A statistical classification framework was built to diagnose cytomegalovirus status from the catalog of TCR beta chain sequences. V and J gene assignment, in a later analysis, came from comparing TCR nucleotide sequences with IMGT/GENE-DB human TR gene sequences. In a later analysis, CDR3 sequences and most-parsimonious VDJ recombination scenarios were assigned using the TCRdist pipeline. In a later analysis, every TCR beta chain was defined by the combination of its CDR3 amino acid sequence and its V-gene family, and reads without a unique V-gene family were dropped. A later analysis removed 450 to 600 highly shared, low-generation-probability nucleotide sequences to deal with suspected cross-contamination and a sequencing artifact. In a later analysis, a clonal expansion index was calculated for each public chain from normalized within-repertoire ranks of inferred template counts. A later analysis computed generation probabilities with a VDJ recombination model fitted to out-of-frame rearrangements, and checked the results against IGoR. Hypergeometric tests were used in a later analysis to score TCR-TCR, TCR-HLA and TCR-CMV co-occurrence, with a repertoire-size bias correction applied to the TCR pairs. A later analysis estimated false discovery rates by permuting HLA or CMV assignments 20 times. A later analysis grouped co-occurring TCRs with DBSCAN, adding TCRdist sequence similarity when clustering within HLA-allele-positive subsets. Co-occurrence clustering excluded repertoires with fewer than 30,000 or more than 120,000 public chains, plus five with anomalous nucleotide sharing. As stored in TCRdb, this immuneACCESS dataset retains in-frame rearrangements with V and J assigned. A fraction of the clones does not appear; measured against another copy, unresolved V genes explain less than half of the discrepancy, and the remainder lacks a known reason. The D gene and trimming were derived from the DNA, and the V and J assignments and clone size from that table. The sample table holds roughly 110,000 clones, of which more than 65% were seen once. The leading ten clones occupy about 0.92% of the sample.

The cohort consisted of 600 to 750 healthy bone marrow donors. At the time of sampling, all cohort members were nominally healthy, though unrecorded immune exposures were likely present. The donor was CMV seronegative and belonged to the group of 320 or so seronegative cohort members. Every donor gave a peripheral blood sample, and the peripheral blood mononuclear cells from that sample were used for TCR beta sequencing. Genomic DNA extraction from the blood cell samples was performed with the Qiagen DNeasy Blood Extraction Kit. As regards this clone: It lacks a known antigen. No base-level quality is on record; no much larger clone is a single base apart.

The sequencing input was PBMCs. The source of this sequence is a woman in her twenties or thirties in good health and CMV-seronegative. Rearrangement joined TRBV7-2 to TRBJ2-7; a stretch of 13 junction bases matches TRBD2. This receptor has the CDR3 CASSLAGGLAGYEQYF. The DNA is TGTGCCAGCAGCTTAGCGGGGGGACTAGCGGGGTACGAGCAGTACTTC.